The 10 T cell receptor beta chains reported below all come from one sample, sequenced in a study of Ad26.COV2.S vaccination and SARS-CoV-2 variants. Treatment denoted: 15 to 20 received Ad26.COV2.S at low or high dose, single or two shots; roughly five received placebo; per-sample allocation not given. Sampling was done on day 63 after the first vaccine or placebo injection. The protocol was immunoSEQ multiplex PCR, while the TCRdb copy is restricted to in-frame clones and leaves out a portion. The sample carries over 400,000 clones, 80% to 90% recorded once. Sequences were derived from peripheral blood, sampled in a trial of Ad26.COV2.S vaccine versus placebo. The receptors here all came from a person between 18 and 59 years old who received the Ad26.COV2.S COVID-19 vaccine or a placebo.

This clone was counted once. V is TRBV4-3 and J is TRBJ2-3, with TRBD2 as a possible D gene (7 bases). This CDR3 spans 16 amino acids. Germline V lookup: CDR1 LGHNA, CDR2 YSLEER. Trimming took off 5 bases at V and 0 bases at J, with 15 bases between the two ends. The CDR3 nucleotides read TGCGCCAGCAGCTTAGGGGGAGGGAGAAGCACAGATACGCAGTATTTT. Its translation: CASSLGGGRSTDTQYF.

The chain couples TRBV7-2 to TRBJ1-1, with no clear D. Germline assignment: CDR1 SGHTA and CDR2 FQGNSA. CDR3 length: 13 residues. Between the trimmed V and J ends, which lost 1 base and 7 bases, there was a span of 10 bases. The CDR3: CASSLVSSGEAFF. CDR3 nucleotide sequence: TGTGCCAGCAGCTTAGTCAGCTCAGGTGAAGCTTTCTTT.

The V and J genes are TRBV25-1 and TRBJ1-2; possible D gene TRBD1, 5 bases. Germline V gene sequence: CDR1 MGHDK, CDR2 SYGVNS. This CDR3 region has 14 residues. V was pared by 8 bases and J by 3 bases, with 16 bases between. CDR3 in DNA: TGTGCCAGCTCTCGGGACTCCGGAGACTATGGCTACACCTTC. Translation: CASSRDSGDYGYTF.

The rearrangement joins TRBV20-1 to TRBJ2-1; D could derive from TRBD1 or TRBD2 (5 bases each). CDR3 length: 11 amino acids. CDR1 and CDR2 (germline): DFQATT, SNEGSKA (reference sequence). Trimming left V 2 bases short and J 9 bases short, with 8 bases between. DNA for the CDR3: TGCAGTGCTAGACGTGGGGGTGAGCAGTTCTTC. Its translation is CSARRGGEQFF.

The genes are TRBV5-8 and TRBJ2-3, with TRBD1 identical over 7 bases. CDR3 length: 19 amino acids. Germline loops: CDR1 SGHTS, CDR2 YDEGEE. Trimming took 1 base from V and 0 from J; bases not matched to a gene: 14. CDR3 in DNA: TGTGCCAGCAGCTTGCGCCCCCTAGACAGGGCCGCTAGCACAGATACGCAGTATTTT. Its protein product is CASSLRPLDRAASTDTQYF.

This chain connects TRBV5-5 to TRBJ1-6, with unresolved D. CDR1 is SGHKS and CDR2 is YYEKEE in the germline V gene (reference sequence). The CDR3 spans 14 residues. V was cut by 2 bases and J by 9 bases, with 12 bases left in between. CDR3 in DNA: TGTGCCAGCAGCTTAGGAGGGTTAGGTTCACCCCTCCACTTT. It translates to CASSLGGLGSPLHF.

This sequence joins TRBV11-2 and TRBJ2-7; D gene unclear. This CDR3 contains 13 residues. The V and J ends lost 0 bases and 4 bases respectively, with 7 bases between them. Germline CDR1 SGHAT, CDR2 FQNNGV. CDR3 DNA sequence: TGTGCCAGCAGCTTAGAAAGGATTTACGAGCAGTACTTC. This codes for CASSLERIYEQYF.

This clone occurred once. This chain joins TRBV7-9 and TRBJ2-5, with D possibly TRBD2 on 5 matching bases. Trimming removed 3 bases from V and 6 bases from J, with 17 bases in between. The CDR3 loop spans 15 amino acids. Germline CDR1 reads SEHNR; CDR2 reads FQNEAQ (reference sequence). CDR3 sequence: CASSFPPDGEQTQYF. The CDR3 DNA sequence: TGTGCCAGCAGCTTCCCTCCCGACGGGGAGCAGACCCAGTACTTC.

The CDR3 spells CSGTGTMNTEAFF. Written as DNA, the CDR3 is TGCAGCGGGACAGGAACCATGAACACTGAAGCTTTCTTT. The chain combines TRBV29-1 with TRBJ1-1; 7 nucleotides line up with TRBD1. The CDR3 extends over 13 amino acids. Germline V CDR1 and CDR2: SQVTM, ANQGSEA. V shed 7 bases, J shed 0 bases, and the junction held 5 bases outside the gene matches.

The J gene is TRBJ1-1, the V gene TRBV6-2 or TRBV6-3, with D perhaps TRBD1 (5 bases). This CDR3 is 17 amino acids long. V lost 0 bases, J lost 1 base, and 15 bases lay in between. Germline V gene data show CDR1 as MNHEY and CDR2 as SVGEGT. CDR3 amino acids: CASSYSSSRGSNTEAFF. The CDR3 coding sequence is TGTGCCAGCAGTTACTCGAGTTCGAGGGGTTCGAACACTGAAGCTTTCTTT.